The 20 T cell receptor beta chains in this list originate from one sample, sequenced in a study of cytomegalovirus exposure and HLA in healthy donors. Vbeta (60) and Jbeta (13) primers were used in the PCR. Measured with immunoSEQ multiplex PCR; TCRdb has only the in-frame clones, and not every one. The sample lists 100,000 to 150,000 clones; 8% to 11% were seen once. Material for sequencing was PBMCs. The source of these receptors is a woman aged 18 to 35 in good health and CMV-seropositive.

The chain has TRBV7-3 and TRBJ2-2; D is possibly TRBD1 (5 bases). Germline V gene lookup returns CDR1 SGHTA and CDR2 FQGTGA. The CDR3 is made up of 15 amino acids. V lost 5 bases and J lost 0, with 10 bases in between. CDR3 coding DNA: TGTGCCAGCAGCCTAGACAGTCCGAACACCGGGGAGCTGTTTTTT. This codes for CASSLDSPNTGELFF.

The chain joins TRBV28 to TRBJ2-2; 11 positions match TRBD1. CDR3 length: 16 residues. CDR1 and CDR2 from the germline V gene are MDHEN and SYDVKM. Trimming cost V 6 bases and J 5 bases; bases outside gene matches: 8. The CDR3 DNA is TGTGCCAGCAGCCCTACCGGGACAGGGGGGACCGGGGAGCTGTTTTTT. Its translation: CASSPTGTGGTGELFF.

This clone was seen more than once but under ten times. DNA for the CDR3: TGTGCCAGCAGCTTAGAACCAGCGGGAGTTGCCGGGGAGCTGTTTTTT. As protein: CASSLEPAGVAGELFF. V usage is TRBV7-6 and J usage is TRBJ2-2, with 8 bases aligning to TRBD2. Germline V gene sequence: CDR1 SGHVS, CDR2 FNYEAQ. This CDR3 contains 16 residues. J gave up 6 bases and V 1 base, and 7 bases lay outside the gene matches.

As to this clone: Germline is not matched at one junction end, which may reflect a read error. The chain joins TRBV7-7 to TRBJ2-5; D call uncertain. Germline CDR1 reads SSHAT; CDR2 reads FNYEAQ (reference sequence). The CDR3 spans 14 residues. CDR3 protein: CASSQNTYGETQYF. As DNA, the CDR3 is TGTGCTAGCAGTCAAAATACCTACGGAGAGACCCAGTACTTC.

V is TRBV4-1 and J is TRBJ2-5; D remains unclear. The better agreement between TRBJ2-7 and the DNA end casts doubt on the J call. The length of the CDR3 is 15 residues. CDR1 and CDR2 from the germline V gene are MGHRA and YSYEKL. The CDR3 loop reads CASSQVTISSYEQYF. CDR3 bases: TGCGCCAGCAGCCAAGTGACAATTTCCTCCTACGAGCAGTACTTC.

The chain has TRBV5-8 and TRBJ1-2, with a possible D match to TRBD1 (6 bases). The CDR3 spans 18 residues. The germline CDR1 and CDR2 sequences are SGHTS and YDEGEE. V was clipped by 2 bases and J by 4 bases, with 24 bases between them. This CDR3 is CASSLLRIQGGGAYGYTF. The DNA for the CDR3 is TGTGCCAGCAGCTTACTGCGGATACAGGGTGGGGGGGCCTATGGCTACACCTTC.

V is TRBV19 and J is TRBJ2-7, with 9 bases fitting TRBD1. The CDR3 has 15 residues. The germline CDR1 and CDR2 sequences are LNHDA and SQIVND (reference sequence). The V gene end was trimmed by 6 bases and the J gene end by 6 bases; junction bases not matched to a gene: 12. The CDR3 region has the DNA TGTGCCAGTAGACCTACAGGGGGCTTCGGGTTCGAGCAGTACTTC. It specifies CASRPTGGFGFEQYF.

CDR3 in amino acids: CASQAQGYSYEQYF. Written as DNA, the CDR3 is TGTGCCAGCCAAGCACAGGGCTACTCCTACGAGCAGTACTTC. The rearrangement links TRBV6-6 to TRBJ2-7, with TRBD1 as a possible D gene (6 bases). V lost 8 bases, J lost 0 bases, and 14 bases lay in between. The CDR3 runs to 14 residues. Per germline, CDR1 MNHNY and CDR2 SVGAGI (reference sequence).

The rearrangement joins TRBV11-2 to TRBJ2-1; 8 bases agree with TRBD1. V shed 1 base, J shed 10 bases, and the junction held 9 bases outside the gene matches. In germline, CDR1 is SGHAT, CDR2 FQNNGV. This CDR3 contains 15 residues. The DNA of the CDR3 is TGTGCCAGCAGCTTAGCCAGGGGGCTGGCGGGGGAGCAGTTCTTC. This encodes CASSLARGLAGEQFF.

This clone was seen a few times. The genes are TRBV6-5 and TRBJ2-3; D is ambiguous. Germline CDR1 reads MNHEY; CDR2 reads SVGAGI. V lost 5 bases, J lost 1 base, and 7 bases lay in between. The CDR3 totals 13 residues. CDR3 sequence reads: CASSATGTDTQYF. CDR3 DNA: TGTGCCAGCAGTGCTACAGGCACAGATACGCAGTATTTT.

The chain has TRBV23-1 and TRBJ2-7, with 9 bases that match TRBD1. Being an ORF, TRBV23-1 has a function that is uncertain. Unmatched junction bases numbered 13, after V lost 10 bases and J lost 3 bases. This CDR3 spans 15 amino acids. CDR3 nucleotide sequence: TGCGCCAAACTCCGGGACAGGGCGGTGATCTACGAGCAGTACTTC. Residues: CAKLRDRAVIYEQYF.

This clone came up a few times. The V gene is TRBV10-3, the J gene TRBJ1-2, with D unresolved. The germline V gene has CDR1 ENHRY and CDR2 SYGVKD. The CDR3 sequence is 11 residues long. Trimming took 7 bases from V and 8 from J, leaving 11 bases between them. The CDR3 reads CAINVGGGYTF. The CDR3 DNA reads TGTGCCATCAATGTGGGCGGGGGCTACACCTTC.

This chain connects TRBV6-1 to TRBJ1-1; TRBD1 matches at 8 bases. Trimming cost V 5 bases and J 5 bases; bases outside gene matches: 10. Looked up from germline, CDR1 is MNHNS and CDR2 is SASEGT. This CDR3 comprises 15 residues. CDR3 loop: CASSLGGTGGTEAFF. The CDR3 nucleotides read TGTGCCAGCAGTCTGGGGGGGACAGGAGGGACTGAAGCTTTCTTT.

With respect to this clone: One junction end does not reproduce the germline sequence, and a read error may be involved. CDR3 residues: CATSRDLRHYF. The CDR3 nucleotides are TGTGCCACCAGCAGAGATTTGAGACATTACTTC. The gene calls are TRBV15 and TRBJ1-2; D is unclear. This CDR3 comprises 11 residues. Germline V CDR1 and CDR2: LNHNV, YYDKDF (reference sequence).

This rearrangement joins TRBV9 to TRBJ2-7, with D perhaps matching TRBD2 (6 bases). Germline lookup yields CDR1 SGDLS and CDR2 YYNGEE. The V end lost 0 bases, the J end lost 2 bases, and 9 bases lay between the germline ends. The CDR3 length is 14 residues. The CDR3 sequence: CASSVGGTPYEQYF. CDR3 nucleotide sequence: TGTGCCAGCAGCGTAGGCGGGACCCCCTACGAGCAGTACTTC.

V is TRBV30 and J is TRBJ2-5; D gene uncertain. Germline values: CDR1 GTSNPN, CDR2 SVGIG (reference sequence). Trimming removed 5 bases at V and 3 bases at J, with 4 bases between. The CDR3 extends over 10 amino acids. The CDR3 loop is CAWAKETQYF. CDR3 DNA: TGTGCCTGGGCTAAAGAGACCCAGTACTTC.

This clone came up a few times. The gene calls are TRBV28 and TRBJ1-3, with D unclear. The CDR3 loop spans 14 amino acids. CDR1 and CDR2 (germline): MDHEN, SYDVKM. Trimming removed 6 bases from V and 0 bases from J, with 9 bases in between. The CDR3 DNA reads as TGTGCCAGCAGCAACTTGGTCTCTGGAAACACCATATATTTT. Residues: CASSNLVSGNTIYF.

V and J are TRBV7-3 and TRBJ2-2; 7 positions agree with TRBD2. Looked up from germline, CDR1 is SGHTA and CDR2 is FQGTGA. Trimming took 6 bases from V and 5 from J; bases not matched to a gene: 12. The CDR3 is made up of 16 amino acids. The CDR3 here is CASSLEAGVGTGELFF. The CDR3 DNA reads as TGTGCCAGCAGTTTGGAGGCGGGAGTAGGGACCGGGGAGCTGTTTTTT.

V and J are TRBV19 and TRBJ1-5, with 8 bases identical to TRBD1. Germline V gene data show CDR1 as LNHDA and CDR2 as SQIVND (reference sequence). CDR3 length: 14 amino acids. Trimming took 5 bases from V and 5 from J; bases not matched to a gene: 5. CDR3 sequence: CASSRGQGHQPQHF. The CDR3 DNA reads TGTGCCAGTAGTCGCGGACAGGGACATCAGCCCCAGCATTTT.

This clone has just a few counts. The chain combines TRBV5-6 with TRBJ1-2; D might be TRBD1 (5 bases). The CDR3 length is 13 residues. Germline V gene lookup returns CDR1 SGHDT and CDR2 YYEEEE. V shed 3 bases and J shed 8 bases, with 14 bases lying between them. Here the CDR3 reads CASSSRQRRGYTF. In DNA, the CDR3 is TGTGCCAGCAGCTCGAGACAGAGGAGAGGCTACACCTTC.